A single sample gave rise to the 4 T cell receptor beta chains below, sequenced in a study of cytomegalovirus exposure and HLA in healthy donors. TCRdb's table, derived via immunoSEQ multiplex PCR, lists solely in-frame clones and lacks some. Of some 200,000 clones listed, 84% are singletons. Sequenced: PBMCs. Receptors originate from a woman aged 18-29 years in good health and CMV-seropositive.

As to this clone: The same CDR3 also results from other DNA sequences found in this sample. CDR3 region: CASSPPGTGSYNEQFF. CDR3 sequence (DNA): TGTGCCAGCTCACCACCCGGGACAGGGTCCTACAATGAGCAGTTCTTC. The rearrangement links TRBV18 to TRBJ2-1; 9 bases map to TRBD1. The CDR3 consists of 16 residues. The V gene's germline CDR1 is KGHSH and CDR2 LQKENI. The trim removed 0 bases at V and 1 base at J, leaving 1 base unmatched.

The CDR3 protein is CASSQGGRGSWPQHF. CDR3 bases: TGCGCCAGCAGCCAAGGAGGGCGGGGAAGTTGGCCCCAGCATTTT. The chain recombines TRBV4-1 with TRBJ1-5; no reliable D call. The CDR3 runs 15 residues. Trimming left V 1 base short and J 9 bases short, with 16 bases between. Germline V lookup: CDR1 MGHRA, CDR2 YSYEKL.

The J gene is TRBJ2-6, the V gene TRBV6-1; D remains ambiguous. The V gene's germline CDR1 is MNHNS and CDR2 SASEGT. V lost 4 bases and J 2 bases, leaving 6 bases between the germline ends. This CDR3 is built from 14 residues. CDR3 coding DNA: TGTGCCAGCAGTGCCGTCCCTGGGGCCAACGTCCTGACTTTC. As protein: CASSAVPGANVLTF.

This clone has only a few counts. This sequence joins TRBV5-6 and TRBJ2-5; D is uncertain. The CDR3 runs to 13 residues. V was pared by 2 bases and J by 1 base, with 6 bases between. CDR1 SGHDT and CDR2 YYEEEE come from the germline V gene. In nucleotides, the CDR3 is TGTGCCAGCAGCTTTCCAGGCCAAGAGACCCAGTACTTC. Its protein product is CASSFPGQETQYF.